Listed below are T cell receptor beta chains from one sample, sequenced in a study of OX40 agonist ivuxolimab in advanced cancers. The table came from immunoSEQ multiplex PCR; TCRdb's copy has only in-frame clones and leaves some out. The profile shows under 25,000 clones, about four fifths of them singletons. This specimen was CD4+ or CD8+ T cells sorted from blood, taken in a trial of the OX40 agonist ivuxolimab. Every receptor here comes from an adult with an advanced solid tumor such as melanoma, head and neck, liver or kidney cancer. Each CDR3 is given with its conserved first and last residue. D genes are given only for firm matches. Clone sizes are given selectively: once, few, many, or a class where the clone is expanded.

j_call: TRBJ2-2; v_call: TRBV9; clone_size: NA; d_call: TRBD2; cdr3_aa: CASSVSGGGHPFSGELFF; cdr3_nt: TGTGCCAGCAGCGTTTCGGGAGGAGGGCACCCTTTTTCCGGGGAGCTGTTTTTT
j_call: TRBJ1-5; v_call: TRBV7-9; clone_size: NA; d_call: NA; cdr3_aa: CASSLQGTPLNQPQHF; cdr3_nt: TGTGCCAGCAGCTTACAGGGGACACCACTCAATCAGCCCCAGCATTTT
j_call: TRBJ2-1; v_call: TRBV7-2; clone_size: NA; d_call: NA; cdr3_aa: CASFPLRSYNEQFF; cdr3_nt: TGTGCCAGCTTCCCACTCCGCTCCTACAATGAGCAGTTCTTC
j_call: TRBJ2-7; v_call: TRBV6-5; clone_size: NA; d_call: NA; cdr3_aa: CASRTHKGFTYEQYF; cdr3_nt: TGTGCCAGCAGAACACACAAAGGGTTCACCTACGAGCAGTACTTC
j_call: TRBJ2-1; v_call: TRBV2; clone_size: NA; d_call: TRBD2; cdr3_aa: CASRRLAEYNEQFF; cdr3_nt: TGTGCCAGCAGAAGACTAGCGGAGTACAATGAGCAGTTCTTC
j_call: TRBJ2-2; v_call: TRBV6-7; clone_size: NA; d_call: TRBD1; cdr3_aa: CASSYRLRRPTGGSLITGELFF; cdr3_nt: TGTGCCAGCAGTTACCGACTAAGACGACCGACAGGGGGAAGTTTAATCACCGGGGAGCTGTTTTTT
j_call: TRBJ2-2; v_call: TRBV9; clone_size: NA; d_call: TRBD2; cdr3_aa: CASSVLGLASANTGELFF; cdr3_nt: TGTGCCAGCAGCGTACTGGGACTAGCGAGCGCGAACACCGGGGAGCTGTTTTTT
j_call: TRBJ2-5; v_call: TRBV6-1; clone_size: NA; d_call: TRBD2; cdr3_aa: CASSPAGTQETQYF; cdr3_nt: TGTGCCAGTTCCCCAGCGGGAACCCAAGAGACCCAGTACTTC
j_call: TRBJ2-7; v_call: TRBV27; clone_size: NA; d_call: NA; cdr3_aa: CASSLGHSTYEQYF; cdr3_nt: TGTGCCAGCAGTCTAGGTCACAGCACCTACGAGCAGTACTTC
j_call: TRBJ2-3; v_call: TRBV5-6; clone_size: NA; d_call: NA; cdr3_aa: CASFALWQTRDTQYF; cdr3_nt: TGTGCCAGCTTCGCTTTATGGCAAACAAGAGATACGCAGTATTTT
j_call: TRBJ2-1; v_call: TRBV30; clone_size: NA; d_call: NA; cdr3_aa: CAWNPGSWYNEQFF; cdr3_nt: TGTGCCTGGAACCCGGGTAGCTGGTACAATGAGCAGTTCTTC
j_call: TRBJ2-5; v_call: TRBV5-6; clone_size: NA; d_call: NA; cdr3_aa: CASSPSPGGQETQYF; cdr3_nt: TGTGCCAGCAGTCCCTCCCCTGGCGGGCAAGAGACCCAGTACTTC
j_call: TRBJ2-5; v_call: TRBV7-9; clone_size: NA; d_call: NA; cdr3_aa: CASSLVRETQYF; cdr3_nt: TGTGCCAGCAGCTTAGTTCGCGAGACCCAGTACTTC
j_call: TRBJ1-6; v_call: TRBV4-2; clone_size: NA; d_call: NA; cdr3_aa: CASSQGGGRGSPLHF; cdr3_nt: TGTGCCAGCAGCCAAGGAGGGGGGAGAGGTTCACCCCTCCACTTT
j_call: TRBJ2-2; v_call: TRBV7-8; clone_size: NA; d_call: NA; cdr3_aa: CASSRRRVNTGELFF; cdr3_nt: TGTGCCAGCAGCCGCCGACGGGTAAACACCGGGGAGCTGTTTTTT
j_call: TRBJ1-3; v_call: TRBV4-1; clone_size: NA; d_call: NA; cdr3_aa: CASSPVRRYF; cdr3_nt: TGCGCCAGCAGCCCCGTCCGCCGGTATTTT
j_call: TRBJ1-6; v_call: TRBV6-5; clone_size: NA; d_call: NA; cdr3_aa: CASSYSRGRPLHF; cdr3_nt: TGTGCCAGCAGTTACTCCCGTGGCCGACCCCTCCACTTT
j_call: TRBJ2-1; v_call: TRBV28; clone_size: NA; d_call: NA; cdr3_aa: CASSPPLAGFGEQFF; cdr3_nt: TGTGCCAGCAGTCCTCCATTGGCGGGATTTGGTGAGCAGTTCTTC
j_call: TRBJ2-3; v_call: TRBV27; clone_size: NA; d_call: TRBD2; cdr3_aa: CASRNRLAGSPDTQYF; cdr3_nt: TGTGCCAGCAGGAACCGACTAGCGGGATCCCCAGATACGCAGTATTTT
j_call: TRBJ2-7; v_call: TRBV2; clone_size: NA; d_call: NA; cdr3_aa: CASSLGRGEQYF; cdr3_nt: TGTGCCAGCAGCTTGGGCAGGGGCGAGCAGTACTTC
j_call: TRBJ2-7; v_call: TRBV19; clone_size: NA; d_call: TRBD1; cdr3_aa: CASSNRDRAGEQYF; cdr3_nt: TGTGCCAGTAGCAACCGGGACAGGGCGGGCGAGCAGTACTTC
j_call: TRBJ1-1; v_call: TRBV18; clone_size: NA; d_call: TRBD1; cdr3_aa: CASSPGTEGNTEAFF; cdr3_nt: TGTGCCAGCTCCCCCGGGACAGAGGGGAACACTGAAGCTTTCTTT
j_call: TRBJ2-4; v_call: TRBV28; clone_size: once; d_call: TRBD1; cdr3_aa: CASSSRDSLLQAKNIQYF; cdr3_nt: TGTGCCAGCTCATCCCGGGACAGTCTACTTCAAGCCAAAAACATTCAGTACTTC
j_call: TRBJ1-1; v_call: TRBV7-6; clone_size: once; d_call: TRBD1; cdr3_aa: CASSTSTGVAFF; cdr3_nt: TGTGCCAGCAGCACATCGACAGGGGTGGCTTTCTTT
j_call: TRBJ2-5; v_call: TRBV7-2; clone_size: NA; d_call: TRBD2; cdr3_aa: CASSYTGTRSETQYF; cdr3_nt: TGTGCCAGCAGCTACACCGGGACTAGGAGTGAGACCCAGTACTTC
j_call: TRBJ2-7; v_call: TRBV5-1; clone_size: NA; d_call: NA; cdr3_aa: CASSLGRDYEQYF; cdr3_nt: TGCGCCAGCAGCTTGGGGCGGGACTACGAGCAGTACTTC
j_call: TRBJ1-2; v_call: TRBV10-3; clone_size: NA; d_call: TRBD1; cdr3_aa: CASTGNNYGYTF; cdr3_nt: TGTGCCTCGACAGGGAACAACTATGGCTACACCTTC
j_call: TRBJ2-7; v_call: TRBV2; clone_size: NA; d_call: NA; cdr3_aa: CASSGNRVNRDEQYF; cdr3_nt: TGTGCCAGCAGTGGTAACAGGGTAAATCGTGACGAGCAGTACTTC
j_call: TRBJ1-1; v_call: TRBV14; clone_size: NA; d_call: NA; cdr3_aa: CASSQGQYTEAFF; cdr3_nt: TGTGCCAGCAGCCAAGGACAGTACACTGAAGCTTTCTTT
j_call: TRBJ2-7; v_call: TRBV2; clone_size: once; d_call: TRBD1; cdr3_aa: CASSYGQGPYEQYF; cdr3_nt: TGTGCCAGCAGCTACGGACAGGGACCCTACGAGCAGTACTTC
j_call: TRBJ2-2; v_call: TRBV29-1; clone_size: NA; d_call: TRBD2; cdr3_aa: CSVTVGTKNTGELFF; cdr3_nt: TGCAGCGTCACAGTGGGGACTAAGAACACCGGGGAGCTGTTTTTT
j_call: TRBJ2-1; v_call: TRBV6-1; clone_size: NA; d_call: NA; cdr3_aa: CASSSNYNEQFF; cdr3_nt: TGTGCCAGCAGTTCCAATTACAATGAGCAGTTCTTC
j_call: TRBJ2-7; v_call: TRBV19; clone_size: once; d_call: TRBD1; cdr3_aa: CASSSGTDPPYEQYF; cdr3_nt: TGTGCCAGTAGCTCAGGGACAGATCCTCCCTACGAGCAGTACTTC
j_call: TRBJ2-5; v_call: TRBV19; clone_size: NA; d_call: NA; cdr3_aa: CASSPRGRRETQYF; cdr3_nt: TGTGCCAGTAGCCCGCGGGGGCGCCGGGAGACCCAGTACTTC
j_call: TRBJ2-6; v_call: TRBV7-3; clone_size: few; d_call: NA; cdr3_aa: CASSSGPGSTGANVLTF; cdr3_nt: TGTGCCAGCAGCTCTGGACCGGGATCTACTGGGGCCAACGTCCTGACTTTC
j_call: TRBJ2-7; v_call: TRBV9; clone_size: NA; d_call: TRBD2; cdr3_aa: CASSVDGLASTEQYF; cdr3_nt: TGTGCCAGCAGCGTAGACGGACTAGCCTCTACCGAGCAGTACTTC
j_call: TRBJ2-3; v_call: TRBV28; clone_size: NA; d_call: NA; cdr3_aa: CASSVRSGGTDTQYF; cdr3_nt: TGTGCCAGCAGCGTCAGATCTGGAGGCACAGATACGCAGTATTTT
j_call: TRBJ2-2; v_call: TRBV9; clone_size: NA; d_call: NA; cdr3_aa: CASSVVGKGGELFF; cdr3_nt: TGTGCCAGCAGCGTAGTCGGGAAGGGCGGGGAGCTGTTTTTT
j_call: TRBJ1-4; v_call: TRBV7-2; clone_size: NA; d_call: TRBD1; cdr3_aa: CASSLTRDRPTNEKLFF; cdr3_nt: TGTGCCAGCAGCTTGACCCGGGACAGACCAACTAATGAAAAACTGTTTTTT
j_call: TRBJ1-3; v_call: TRBV28; clone_size: NA; d_call: NA; cdr3_aa: CASRIGRNTIYF; cdr3_nt: TGTGCCAGCAGAATCGGGAGAAACACCATATATTTT
j_call: TRBJ2-2; v_call: TRBV10-3; clone_size: NA; d_call: TRBD1; cdr3_aa: CAISENGQGLGELFF; cdr3_nt: TGTGCCATCAGTGAGAACGGACAGGGGCTCGGGGAGCTGTTTTTT
j_call: TRBJ2-5; v_call: TRBV28; clone_size: NA; d_call: NA; cdr3_aa: CASTDRVQETQYF; cdr3_nt: TGTGCCAGCACCGACAGAGTGCAAGAGACCCAGTACTTC
j_call: TRBJ2-1; v_call: TRBV30; clone_size: NA; d_call: NA; cdr3_aa: CAWSTLPGYNEQFF; cdr3_nt: TGTGCCTGGAGTACCCTTCCCGGCTACAATGAGCAGTTCTTC
j_call: TRBJ2-7; v_call: TRBV27; clone_size: NA; d_call: TRBD1; cdr3_aa: CASSLTGGYEQYF; cdr3_nt: TGTGCCAGCAGTTTGACAGGGGGCTACGAGCAGTACTTC
j_call: TRBJ2-1; v_call: TRBV10-2; clone_size: NA; d_call: NA; cdr3_aa: CASSEQGSNEQFF; cdr3_nt: TGCGCCAGCAGTGAACAGGGCAGCAATGAGCAGTTCTTC
j_call: TRBJ2-2; v_call: TRBV9; clone_size: NA; d_call: TRBD2; cdr3_aa: CASSGRLATNTGELFF; cdr3_nt: TGTGCCAGCAGCGGGAGACTAGCGACGAACACCGGGGAGCTGTTTTTT
j_call: TRBJ1-3; v_call: TRBV28; clone_size: NA; d_call: TRBD1; cdr3_aa: CASRTSTGTGNTIYF; cdr3_nt: TGTGCCAGCAGGACCTCGACAGGGACTGGAAACACCATATATTTT
j_call: TRBJ1-2; v_call: TRBV19; clone_size: NA; d_call: TRBD1; cdr3_aa: CASSLQGATKGYTF; cdr3_nt: TGTGCCAGTAGCTTACAGGGGGCGACGAAAGGCTACACCTTC
j_call: TRBJ2-5; v_call: TRBV10-3; clone_size: NA; d_call: NA; cdr3_aa: CASQLGGQETQYF; cdr3_nt: TGTGCCTCCCAATTAGGGGGCCAAGAGACCCAGTACTTC
j_call: TRBJ2-7; v_call: TRBV7-2; clone_size: NA; d_call: TRBD2; cdr3_aa: CASSSWTSGSLNIYEQYF; cdr3_nt: TGTGCCAGCAGCTCTTGGACTAGCGGGAGTCTTAATATCTACGAGCAGTACTTC
j_call: TRBJ2-7; v_call: TRBV28; clone_size: once; d_call: TRBD2; cdr3_aa: CASSSSGGPSYEQYF; cdr3_nt: TGTGCCAGCAGTTCTAGCGGGGGCCCCTCCTACGAGCAGTACTTC